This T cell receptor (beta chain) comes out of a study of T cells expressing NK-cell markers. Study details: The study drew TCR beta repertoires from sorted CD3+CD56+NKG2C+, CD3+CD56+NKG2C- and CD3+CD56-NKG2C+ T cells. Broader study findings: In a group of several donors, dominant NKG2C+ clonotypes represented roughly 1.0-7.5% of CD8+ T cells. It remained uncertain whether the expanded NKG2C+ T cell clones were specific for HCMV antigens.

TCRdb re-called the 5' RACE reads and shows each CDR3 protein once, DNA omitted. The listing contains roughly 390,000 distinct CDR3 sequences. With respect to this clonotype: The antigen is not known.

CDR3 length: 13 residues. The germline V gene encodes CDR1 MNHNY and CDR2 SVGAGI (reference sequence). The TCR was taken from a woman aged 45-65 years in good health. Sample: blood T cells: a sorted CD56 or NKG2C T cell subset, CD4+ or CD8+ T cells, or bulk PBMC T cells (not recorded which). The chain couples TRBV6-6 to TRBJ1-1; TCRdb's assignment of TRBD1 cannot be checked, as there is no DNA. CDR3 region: CASSYGGEPEAFF.